The clone carrying this T cell receptor (beta chain) was seen just once. The sample comes from a study of blood T cell repertoires in COVID-19. The overall study: The United States, Italy and Spain supplied acute and convalescent COVID-19 samples.

Using immunoSEQ multiplex PCR, the repertoire was profiled, and TCRdb retains in-frame clones only, with some absent. The sample shows 100,000 or so clones, over 85% of them seen only once. The CDR3 contains 16 residues. Germline V gene lookup returns CDR1 LNHDA and CDR2 SQIVND (reference sequence). V was clipped by 1 base and J by 1 base; unmatched bases: 3. This chain uses TRBV19 with TRBJ2-1; 8 nucleotides match TRBD2. Specimen: peripheral blood. The receptor was isolated from a woman in her forties or fifties with COVID-19, enrolled during active disease. The CDR3 here is CASSIGIAGSYNEQFF. The DNA for the CDR3 is TGTGCCAGTAGTATAGGGATAGCGGGGTCCTACAATGAGCAGTTCTTC.